The 3 T cell receptor beta chains reported below all come from one sample, sequenced in a study of T cells in Graves' hyperthyroidism and ophthalmopathy. The investigators amplified TCR beta CDR3 regions from RNA transcripts. The HTBI set primed first-round TCR CDR3 RT-PCR. TCRdb used MiXCR to reprocess the multiplex PCR reads, holding one entry per CDR3 protein. The sample holds about 370,000 distinct CDR3 sequences, around 15% seen once. The specimen was blood. The receptors come from a woman aged 60 to 75 with Graves' ophthalmopathy.

Worth noting for this clonotype: A read error may produce the germline difference seen at one junction end. The V gene is TRBV2, the J gene TRBJ2-1, with D unclear. There are 14 residues in the CDR3. The V gene's germline CDR1 is SNHLY and CDR2 FYNNEI. The CDR3 loop reads CASSESRLVPERFF. The DNA for the CDR3 is TGTGCCAGCAGTGAATCGCGGCTAGTCCCTGAGCGGTTCTTC.

The chain combines TRBV7-2 with TRBJ1-2; D call uncertain. Trimming took off 0 bases at V and 2 bases at J, with 4 bases between the two ends. This CDR3 is 13 amino acids long. The germline CDR1 and CDR2 sequences are SGHTA and FQGNSA. The DNA of the CDR3 is TGTGCCAGCAGCTTAGCTGAGAACTATGGCTACACCTTC. Its translation: CASSLAENYGYTF.

This clonotype was observed many times. The chain recombines TRBV3-1 with TRBJ1-4, with D possibly matching TRBD1 (5 bases). The CDR3 runs to 13 residues. Germline-derived CDR1 and CDR2 are LGHDT and YNNKEL (reference sequence). V lost 8 bases, J lost 4 bases, and 11 bases lay in between. The CDR3 region is CASEGRLNEKLFF. The CDR3 DNA reads TGTGCCAGCGAGGGACGGCTTAATGAAAAACTGTTTTTT.